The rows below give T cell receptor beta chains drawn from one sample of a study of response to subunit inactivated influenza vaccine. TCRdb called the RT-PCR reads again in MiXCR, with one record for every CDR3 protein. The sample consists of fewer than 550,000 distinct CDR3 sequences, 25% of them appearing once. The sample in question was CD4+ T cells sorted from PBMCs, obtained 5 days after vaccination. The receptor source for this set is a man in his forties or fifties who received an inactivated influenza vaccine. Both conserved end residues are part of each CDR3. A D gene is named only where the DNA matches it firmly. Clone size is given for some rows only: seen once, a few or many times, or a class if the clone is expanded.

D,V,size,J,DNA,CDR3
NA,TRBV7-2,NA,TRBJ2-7,TGTGCCAGCAGCCCGGTTACTATGGAGCAGTACTTC,CASSPVTMEQYF
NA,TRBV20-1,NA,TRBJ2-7,TGCAGTGCTAGGAGTGCTAGCGAAACCTACGAGCAGTACTTC,CSARSASETYEQYF
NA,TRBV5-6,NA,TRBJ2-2,TGTGCCAGCAGCCGGGGGGACACCTTCACCGGGGAGCTGTTTTTT,CASSRGDTFTGELFF
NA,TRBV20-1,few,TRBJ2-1,TGCAGTGCTAGAGTGCTGGGAGCGGACAATGAGCAGTTCTTC,CSARVLGADNEQFF
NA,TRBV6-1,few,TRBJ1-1,TGTGCCAGTACAGGGAAGGTTCAAGCTTTCTTT,CASTGKVQAFF
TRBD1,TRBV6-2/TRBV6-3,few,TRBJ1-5,TGTGCCAGCAGGCAATCCGGGACAGGGAATCAGCCCCAGCATTTT,CASRQSGTGNQPQHF
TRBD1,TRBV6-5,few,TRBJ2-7,TGTGCCAGCAGTTACGCCCGACCGGGACAGGGCTCCTACGAGCAGTACTTC,CASSYARPGQGSYEQYF
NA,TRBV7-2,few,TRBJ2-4,TGTGCCAGCAGGCCACAGGGCCTCACGGCCAAAAACATTCAGTACTTC,CASRPQGLTAKNIQYF
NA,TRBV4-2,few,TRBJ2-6,TGTGCCAGCAGCCAAGATCGGGTGACTCTCGGCTCTGGGGCCAACGTCCTGACTTTC,CASSQDRVTLGSGANVLTF
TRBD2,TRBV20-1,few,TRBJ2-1,TGCAGTGCTATACTAGCGGGAGGTGATGAGCAGTTCTTC,CSAILAGGDEQFF
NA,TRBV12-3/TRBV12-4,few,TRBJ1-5,TGTGCCAGCAGCAAAATGGCGGCAGTAGTTCAGCCCCAGCATTTT,CASSKMAAVVQPQHF
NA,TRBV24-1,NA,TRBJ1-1,TGTGCCACCAGTGATTCTCGACACCTGAACACTGAAGCTTTCTTT,CATSDSRHLNTEAFF
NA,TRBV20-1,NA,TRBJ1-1,TGCAGTGCTAGAAAACAGGGACTTGGTGAAGCTTTCTTT,CSARKQGLGEAFF
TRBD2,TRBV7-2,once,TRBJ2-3,TGTGCCAGCAGCTTAGTGGGACTAGCGGGGGGGCCCGATACGCAGTATTTT,CASSLVGLAGGPDTQYF
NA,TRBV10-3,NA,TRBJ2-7,TGTGCCATCAGTGGCATGGGTGCAGGATCCGAGCAGTACTTC,CAISGMGAGSEQYF
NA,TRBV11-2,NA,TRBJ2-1,TGTGCCAGCAGCTTAGATAGTGCGGGGACCCTCAGGATTTACAATGAGCAGTTCTTC,CASSLDSAGTLRIYNEQFF
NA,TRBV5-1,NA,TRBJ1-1,TGCGCCAGCAGCTTGGCCCCAGGGGTAGGGAACACTGAAGCTTTCTTT,CASSLAPGVGNTEAFF
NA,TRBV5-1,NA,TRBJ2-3,TGCGCCAGCAGCTCGGACCTAAGGGATACGCAGTATTTT,CASSSDLRDTQYF
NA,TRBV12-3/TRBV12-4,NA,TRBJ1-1,TGTGCCAGCAGTTTATTGTCCTCGGAAGCTTTCTTT,CASSLLSSEAFF
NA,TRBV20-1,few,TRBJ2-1,TGCAGTGCTAAACAGTTCAATGAGCAGTTCTTC,CSAKQFNEQFF
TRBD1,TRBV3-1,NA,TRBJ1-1,TGTGCCAGCAGCCAAGCGACAGGGAATGAAGCTTTCTTT,CASSQATGNEAFF
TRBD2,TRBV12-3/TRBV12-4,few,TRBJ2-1,TGTGCCAGCAGGGGACTAGCGGGAGAATCTCCCCATGAGCAGTTCTTC,CASRGLAGESPHEQFF
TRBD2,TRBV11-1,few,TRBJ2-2,TGTGCCAGCAGCTCAATGCCCTTACTAGCGGGGCTCGCCGGGGAGCTGTTTTTT,CASSSMPLLAGLAGELFF
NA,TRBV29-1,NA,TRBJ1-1,TGCAGCGTTCAGGGAAAGCTAGTCACTGAAGCTTTCTTT,CSVQGKLVTEAFF
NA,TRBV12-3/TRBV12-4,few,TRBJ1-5,TGTGCCAGCAGTCCAGGTCTGGGACCCCAGCATTTT,CASSPGLGPQHF
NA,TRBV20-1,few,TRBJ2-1,TGCAGTGCACCTGGGACAATCGATGAGCAGTTCTTC,CSAPGTIDEQFF
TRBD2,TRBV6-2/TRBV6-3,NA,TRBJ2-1,TGTGCCAGCAGCTTACGCCAAGGAGCGGGGGGGCAGGTGGGGAATGAGCAGTTCTTC,CASSLRQGAGGQVGNEQFF
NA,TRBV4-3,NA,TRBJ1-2,TGCGCCAGCAGCCAAGAGGTGGCAGCCCCTTATGGCTACACCTTC,CASSQEVAAPYGYTF